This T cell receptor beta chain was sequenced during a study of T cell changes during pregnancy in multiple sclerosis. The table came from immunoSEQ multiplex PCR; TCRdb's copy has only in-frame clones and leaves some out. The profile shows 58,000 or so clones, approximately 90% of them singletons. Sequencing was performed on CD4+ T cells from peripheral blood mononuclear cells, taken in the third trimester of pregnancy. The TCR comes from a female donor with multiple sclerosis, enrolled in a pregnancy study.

The CDR3: CASIPGGRTDTQYF. Written as DNA, the CDR3 is TGTGCCAGCATTCCAGGGGGTCGAACAGATACGCAGTATTTT. This chain joins TRBV2 and TRBJ2-3; 7 nucleotides match TRBD1. Germline CDR1 is SNHLY and CDR2 is FYNNEI. This CDR3 is 14 amino acids long. With 7 bases clipped from V and 3 bases from J, the junction kept 7 bases outside the gene matches.